This is a list of T cell receptor beta chains from one sample in a study of spatial heterogeneity in lung cancer. TCRdb re-derived calls from the 5' RACE reads in MiXCR, one entry per CDR3 protein. The data hold fewer than 25,000 distinct CDR3 sequences, with around 9.6% observed a single time. Source: PBMCs, taken at follow-up. The receptors were gathered from a male donor with early-stage non-small cell lung cancer. CDR3s include the opening cysteine and the closing phenylalanine or tryptophan. Fields, in order: clone size, V gene, D gene, J gene, CDR3 DNA, CDR3 protein. The D gene is left open where the match is weak. Clone sizes are given selectively: once, few, many, or a class where the clone is expanded.

abundance: few
v_gene: TRBV6-5
d_gene: .
j_gene: TRBJ2-4
CDR3nt: TGTGCCAGCAGCACCTCGGTCAGATTAGCCAAAAACATTCAGTACTTC
CDR3aa: CASSTSVRLAKNIQYF

abundance: many
v_gene: TRBV12-3/TRBV12-4
d_gene: .
j_gene: TRBJ2-3
CDR3nt: TGTGCCAGCAGTTCCCGGGGGAGAACCCCAGATACGCAGTATTTT
CDR3aa: CASSSRGRTPDTQYF

abundance: many
v_gene: TRBV7-9
d_gene: .
j_gene: TRBJ2-7
CDR3nt: TGTGCCAGCAGCCTGGGTAGGACGAGCTCCTACGAGCAGTACTTC
CDR3aa: CASSLGRTSSYEQYF

abundance: many
v_gene: TRBV28
d_gene: .
j_gene: TRBJ1-6
CDR3nt: TGTGCCAGCAGCGCAGGGGATTCACCCCTCCACTTT
CDR3aa: CASSAGDSPLHF

abundance: .
v_gene: TRBV4-3
d_gene: .
j_gene: TRBJ1-4
CDR3nt: TGCGCCAGCAGCCAAGGCGACGTGGTGAATGAAAAACTGTTTTTT
CDR3aa: CASSQGDVVNEKLFF

abundance: .
v_gene: TRBV6-5
d_gene: .
j_gene: TRBJ1-1
CDR3nt: TGTGCCAGCAACCGGGACGGCGACTCCGAAGCTTTCTTT
CDR3aa: CASNRDGDSEAFF

abundance: many
v_gene: TRBV20-1
d_gene: .
j_gene: TRBJ1-1
CDR3nt: TGCAGTGCTTACACCAATCTAAACACTGAAGCTTTCTTT
CDR3aa: CSAYTNLNTEAFF

abundance: many
v_gene: TRBV5-5
d_gene: .
j_gene: TRBJ2-7
CDR3nt: TGTGCCAGCAGCTTGGCCTTGGGAAACGAGCAGTACTTC
CDR3aa: CASSLALGNEQYF

abundance: many
v_gene: TRBV7-6
d_gene: .
j_gene: TRBJ2-7
CDR3nt: TGTGCCAGCAGCTTAGAACTGCGAGGGATCGAGCAGTACTTC
CDR3aa: CASSLELRGIEQYF

abundance: few
v_gene: TRBV5-1
d_gene: .
j_gene: TRBJ2-2
CDR3nt: TGCGCCAGCAGCTTGGGACTAGGCCCGAACACCGGGGAGCTGTTTTTT
CDR3aa: CASSLGLGPNTGELFF

abundance: .
v_gene: TRBV7-2
d_gene: TRBD2
j_gene: TRBJ2-1
CDR3nt: TGTGCCAGCAGCTTAGACTGGCGGGGGGGCTGGAATGAGCAGTTCTTC
CDR3aa: CASSLDWRGGWNEQFF

abundance: many
v_gene: TRBV2
d_gene: .
j_gene: TRBJ2-1
CDR3nt: TGTGCCAGCAGCCGAACTAGTGAGCAGTTCTTC
CDR3aa: CASSRTSEQFF

abundance: .
v_gene: TRBV5-1
d_gene: .
j_gene: TRBJ2-2
CDR3nt: TGCGCCAGCAGCTCCGACACCGCCGGCACCGGGGAGCTGTTTTTT
CDR3aa: CASSSDTAGTGELFF

abundance: .
v_gene: TRBV28
d_gene: .
j_gene: TRBJ1-1
CDR3nt: TGTGCCAGCTCCCCGCTGGAGGGAGGGAGTGGGAATGAAGCTTTCTTT
CDR3aa: CASSPLEGGSGNEAFF

abundance: .
v_gene: TRBV6-2/TRBV6-3
d_gene: TRBD1
j_gene: TRBJ1-2
CDR3nt: TGTGCCAGCAACGACCCCCCCCCGGGACAGGGGTATGGCTACACCTTC
CDR3aa: CASNDPPPGQGYGYTF

abundance: many
v_gene: TRBV15
d_gene: .
j_gene: TRBJ1-5
CDR3nt: TGTGCCACCAGCAGAGACGGGGGCGGCAATCAGCCCCAGCATTTT
CDR3aa: CATSRDGGGNQPQHF

abundance: many
v_gene: TRBV18
d_gene: .
j_gene: TRBJ2-7
CDR3nt: TGTGCCGGGGGGACAAACTCCTACGAGCAGTACTTC
CDR3aa: CAGGTNSYEQYF

abundance: .
v_gene: TRBV5-1
d_gene: TRBD1
j_gene: TRBJ2-5
CDR3nt: TGCGCCAGCAGCCCGGACAGGCGAGAGACCCAGTACTTC
CDR3aa: CASSPDRRETQYF

abundance: few
v_gene: TRBV6-6
d_gene: TRBD2
j_gene: TRBJ2-1
CDR3nt: TGTGCCAGCACCTCAGCGGGGCTAGCGGGGGGTGAGCAGTTCTTC
CDR3aa: CASTSAGLAGGEQFF

abundance: many
v_gene: TRBV27
d_gene: TRBD2
j_gene: TRBJ2-3
CDR3nt: TGTGCCAGCAGTCTGACTAGCGTAGGCACAGATACGCAGTATTTT
CDR3aa: CASSLTSVGTDTQYF

abundance: .
v_gene: TRBV6-6
d_gene: TRBD1
j_gene: TRBJ2-7
CDR3nt: TGTGCCAGCAGTTCCCGGGACAGGGGGTCCTACGAGCAGTACTTC
CDR3aa: CASSSRDRGSYEQYF

abundance: .
v_gene: TRBV29-1
d_gene: .
j_gene: TRBJ2-3
CDR3nt: TGCAGCGTTGAATGGGCAGGGACGAGGGATACGCAGTATTTT
CDR3aa: CSVEWAGTRDTQYF

abundance: .
v_gene: TRBV19
d_gene: .
j_gene: TRBJ2-4
CDR3nt: TGTGCCAGTGGCCTGACCGGGACCCCAAGGAGCATTCAGTACTTC
CDR3aa: CASGLTGTPRSIQYF

abundance: .
v_gene: TRBV7-7
d_gene: TRBD2
j_gene: TRBJ2-3
CDR3nt: TGTGCCAGCAGCTTAGTGGGAGGGTCCACAGATACGCAGTATTTT
CDR3aa: CASSLVGGSTDTQYF

abundance: many
v_gene: TRBV5-1
d_gene: TRBD1
j_gene: TRBJ2-5
CDR3nt: TGCGCCAGCAGCCCACTTGGGACAGCTCAAGAGACCCAGTACTTC
CDR3aa: CASSPLGTAQETQYF

abundance: many
v_gene: TRBV28
d_gene: TRBD2
j_gene: TRBJ2-5
CDR3nt: TGTGCCAGCAGTTTCGGGGTACTAGCGGGGACCCAAGAGACCCAGTACTTC
CDR3aa: CASSFGVLAGTQETQYF

abundance: many
v_gene: TRBV19
d_gene: .
j_gene: TRBJ2-2
CDR3nt: TGTGCCAGTAGTATAGATGGGGGCCCAGCGGACACCGGGGAGCTGTTTTTT
CDR3aa: CASSIDGGPADTGELFF

abundance: .
v_gene: TRBV5-1
d_gene: .
j_gene: TRBJ2-1
CDR3nt: TGCGCCAGCGGGCGACAGGGAGGGACCTACAATGAGCAGTTCTTC
CDR3aa: CASGRQGGTYNEQFF

abundance: .
v_gene: TRBV7-2
d_gene: TRBD1
j_gene: TRBJ2-7
CDR3nt: TGTGCCAGCAGCGCGACCGGGACAGCCCCCTACGAGCAGTACTTC
CDR3aa: CASSATGTAPYEQYF

abundance: few
v_gene: TRBV20-1
d_gene: .
j_gene: TRBJ2-5
CDR3nt: TGCAGTGCTTGGGATCCTAGGCAGACCCAGTACTTC
CDR3aa: CSAWDPRQTQYF

abundance: many
v_gene: TRBV24-1
d_gene: .
j_gene: TRBJ2-7
CDR3nt: TGTGCCACCAGCCGGGGGCAGGGGGCCTACGAGCAGTACTTC
CDR3aa: CATSRGQGAYEQYF

abundance: .
v_gene: TRBV24-1
d_gene: .
j_gene: TRBJ2-2
CDR3nt: TGTGCCACCAGTGATTTGGTCGAAAGGGAGCTGTTTTTT
CDR3aa: CATSDLVERELFF

abundance: many
v_gene: TRBV5-1
d_gene: .
j_gene: TRBJ2-3
CDR3nt: TGCGCCAGCGCCGTGAGGGCCGCTAGCACAGATACGCAGTATTTT
CDR3aa: CASAVRAASTDTQYF

abundance: many
v_gene: TRBV20-1
d_gene: .
j_gene: TRBJ2-3
CDR3nt: TGCAGTGTCCCCAGCGCCAAGCAAACCACAGATACGCAGTATTTT
CDR3aa: CSVPSAKQTTDTQYF

abundance: .
v_gene: TRBV5-1
d_gene: .
j_gene: TRBJ2-1
CDR3nt: TGCGCCAGCAGCGAGGCAAATCTGAACAATGAGCAGTTCTTC
CDR3aa: CASSEANLNNEQFF

abundance: many
v_gene: TRBV5-8
d_gene: TRBD1
j_gene: TRBJ2-7
CDR3nt: TGTGCCAGCAGCGGTCCGGGACAGGGGACTCGGGAGCAGTACTTC
CDR3aa: CASSGPGQGTREQYF

abundance: .
v_gene: TRBV6-2/TRBV6-3
d_gene: .
j_gene: TRBJ2-5
CDR3nt: TGTGCCAGCAGTTGGACGGAGCAAGAGACCCAGTACTTC
CDR3aa: CASSWTEQETQYF

abundance: .
v_gene: TRBV7-2
d_gene: .
j_gene: TRBJ1-2
CDR3nt: TGTGCCAGCAGCTTCCTCGACAGCAAACTCGGCTACACCTTC
CDR3aa: CASSFLDSKLGYTF

abundance: .
v_gene: TRBV20-1
d_gene: .
j_gene: TRBJ1-5
CDR3nt: TGCAGTGCTTCAGGGGATAGCAATCAGCCCCAGCATTTT
CDR3aa: CSASGDSNQPQHF

abundance: .
v_gene: TRBV3-1
d_gene: TRBD2
j_gene: TRBJ2-5
CDR3nt: TGTGCCAGCAGGCAGACTAGCGGGGTACAAGAGACCCAGTACTTC
CDR3aa: CASRQTSGVQETQYF

abundance: many
v_gene: TRBV7-9
d_gene: .
j_gene: TRBJ2-1
CDR3nt: TGTGCCAGCAGCTTAAAGGGCCTGGCCATGAGCAATGAGCAGTTCTTC
CDR3aa: CASSLKGLAMSNEQFF